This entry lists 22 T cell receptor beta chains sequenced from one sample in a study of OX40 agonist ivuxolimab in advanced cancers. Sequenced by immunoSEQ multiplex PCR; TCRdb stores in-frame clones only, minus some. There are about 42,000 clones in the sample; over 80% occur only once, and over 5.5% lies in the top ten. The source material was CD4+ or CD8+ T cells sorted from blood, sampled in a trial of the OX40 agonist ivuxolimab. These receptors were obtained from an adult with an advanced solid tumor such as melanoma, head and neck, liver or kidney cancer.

CDR3 in amino acids: CASSQPGLLSYNEQFF. CDR3 sequence (DNA): TGCGCCAGCAGCCAACCGGGACTACTCTCCTACAATGAGCAGTTCTTC. This sequence joins TRBV4-1 and TRBJ2-1; 7 bases align to TRBD2. The CDR3 covers 16 residues. Germline assignment: CDR1 MGHRA and CDR2 YSYEKL. J was trimmed by 0 bases and V by 2 bases; bases with no gene match: 4.

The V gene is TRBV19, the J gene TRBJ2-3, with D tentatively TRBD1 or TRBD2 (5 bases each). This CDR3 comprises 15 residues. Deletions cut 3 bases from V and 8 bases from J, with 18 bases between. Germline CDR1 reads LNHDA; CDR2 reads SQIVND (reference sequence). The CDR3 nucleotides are TGTGCCAGTAGTATTGGGGCTAGCTCCTACGGTACGCAGTATTTT. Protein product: CASSIGASSYGTQYF.

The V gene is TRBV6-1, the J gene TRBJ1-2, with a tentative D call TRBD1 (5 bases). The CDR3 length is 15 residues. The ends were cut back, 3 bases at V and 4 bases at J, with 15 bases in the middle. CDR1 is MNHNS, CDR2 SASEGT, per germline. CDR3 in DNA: TGTGCCAGCAGTGAGACAGATCCCCACCTCTATGGCTACACCTTC. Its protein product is CASSETDPHLYGYTF.

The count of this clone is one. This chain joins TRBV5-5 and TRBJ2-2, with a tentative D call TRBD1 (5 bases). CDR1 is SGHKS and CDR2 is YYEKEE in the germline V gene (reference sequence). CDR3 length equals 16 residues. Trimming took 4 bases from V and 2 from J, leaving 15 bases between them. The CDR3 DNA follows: TGTGCCAGCAGCCAGATTAGGGGAAGTAACACCGGGGAGCTGTTTTTT. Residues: CASSQIRGSNTGELFF.

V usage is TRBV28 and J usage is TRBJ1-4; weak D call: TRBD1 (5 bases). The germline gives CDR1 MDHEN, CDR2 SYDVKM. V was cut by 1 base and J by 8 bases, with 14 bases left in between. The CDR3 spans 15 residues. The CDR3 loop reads CASSLFGPGWEKLFF. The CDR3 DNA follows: TGTGCCAGCAGTTTATTTGGGCCAGGGTGGGAAAAACTGTTTTTT.

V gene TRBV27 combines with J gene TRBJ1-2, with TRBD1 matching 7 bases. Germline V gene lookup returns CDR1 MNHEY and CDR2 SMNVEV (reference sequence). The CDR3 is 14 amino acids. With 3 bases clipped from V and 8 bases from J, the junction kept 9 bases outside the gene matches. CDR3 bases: TGTGCCAGCAGTTTTCGGCAGGGGGTAGGGGGCTACACCTTC. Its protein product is CASSFRQGVGGYTF.

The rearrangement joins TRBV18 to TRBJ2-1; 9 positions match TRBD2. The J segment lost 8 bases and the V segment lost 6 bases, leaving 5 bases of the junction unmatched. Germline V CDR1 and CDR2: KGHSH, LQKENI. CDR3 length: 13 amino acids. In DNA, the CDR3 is TGTGCCAGCTCCGGGACTAGCATCGATGAGCAGTTCTTC. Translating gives CASSGTSIDEQFF.

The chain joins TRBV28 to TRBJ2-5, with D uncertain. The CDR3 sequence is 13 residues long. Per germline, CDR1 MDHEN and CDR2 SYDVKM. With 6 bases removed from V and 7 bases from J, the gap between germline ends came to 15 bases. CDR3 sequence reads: CASSPRNRATQYF. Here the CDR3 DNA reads TGTGCCAGCAGCCCGAGGAATCGGGCGACCCAGTACTTC.

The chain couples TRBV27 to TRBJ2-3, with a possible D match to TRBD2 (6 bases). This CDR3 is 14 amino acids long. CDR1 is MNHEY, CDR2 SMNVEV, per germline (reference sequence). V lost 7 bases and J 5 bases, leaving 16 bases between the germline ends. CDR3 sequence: CASNEGGHLDTQYF. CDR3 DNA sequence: TGTGCCAGCAACGAGGGAGGCCACCTAGATACGCAGTATTTT.

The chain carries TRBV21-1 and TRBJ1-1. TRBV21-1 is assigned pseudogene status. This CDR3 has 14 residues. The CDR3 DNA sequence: TGTGCCAGCACCCTCAAGTGGGAAGGGTTTGGAGCTTTCTTT. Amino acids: CASTLKWEGFGAFF.

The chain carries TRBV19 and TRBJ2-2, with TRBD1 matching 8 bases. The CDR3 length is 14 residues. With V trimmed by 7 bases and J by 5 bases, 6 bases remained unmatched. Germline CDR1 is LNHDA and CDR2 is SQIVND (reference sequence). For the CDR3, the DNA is TGTGCCAGTAAGACAGGGGTGGGAACCGGGGAGCTGTTTTTT. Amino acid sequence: CASKTGVGTGELFF.

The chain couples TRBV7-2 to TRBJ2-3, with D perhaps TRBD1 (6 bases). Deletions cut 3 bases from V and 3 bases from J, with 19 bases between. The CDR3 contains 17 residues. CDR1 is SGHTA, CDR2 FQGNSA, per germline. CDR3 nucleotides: TGTGCCAGCAGCTTCGAGGGGACAAGCCTCCTTACAGATACGCAGTATTTT. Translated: CASSFEGTSLLTDTQYF.

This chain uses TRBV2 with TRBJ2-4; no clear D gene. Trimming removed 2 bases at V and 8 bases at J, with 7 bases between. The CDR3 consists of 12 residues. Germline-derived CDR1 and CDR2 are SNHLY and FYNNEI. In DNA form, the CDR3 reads TGTGCCAGCAGTGAACTCTGGCACATTCAGTACTTC. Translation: CASSELWHIQYF.

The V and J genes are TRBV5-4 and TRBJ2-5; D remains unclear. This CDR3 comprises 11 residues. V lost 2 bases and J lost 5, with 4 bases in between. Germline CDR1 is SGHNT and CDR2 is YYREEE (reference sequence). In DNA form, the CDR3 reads TGTGCCAGCAGCTTTCGGGAGACCCAGTACTTC. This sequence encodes CASSFRETQYF. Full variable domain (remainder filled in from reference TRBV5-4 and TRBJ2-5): ETGVTQSPTHLIKTRGQQVTLRCSSQSGHNTVSWYQQALGQGPQFIFQYYREEENGRGNFPPRFSGLQFPNYSSELNVNALELDDSALYLCASSFRETQYFGPGTRLLVL.

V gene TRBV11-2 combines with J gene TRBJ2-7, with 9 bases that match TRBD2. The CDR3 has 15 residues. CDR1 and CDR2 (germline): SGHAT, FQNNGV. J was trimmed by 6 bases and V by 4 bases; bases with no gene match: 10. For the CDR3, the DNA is TGTGCCAGCAGCTCCCGTCTGGCGGGAGGGGGCGAGCAGTACTTC. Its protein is CASSSRLAGGGEQYF.

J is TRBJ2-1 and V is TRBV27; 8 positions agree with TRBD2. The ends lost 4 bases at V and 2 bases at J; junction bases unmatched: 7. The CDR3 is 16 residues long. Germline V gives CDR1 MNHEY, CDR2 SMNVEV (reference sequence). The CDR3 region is CASSSLAGGAYNEQFF. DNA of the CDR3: TGTGCCAGCAGTTCCTTGGCGGGAGGAGCCTACAATGAGCAGTTCTTC.

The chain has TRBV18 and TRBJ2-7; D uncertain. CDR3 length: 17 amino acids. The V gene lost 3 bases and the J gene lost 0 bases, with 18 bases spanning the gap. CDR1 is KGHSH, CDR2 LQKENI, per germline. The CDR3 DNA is TGTGCCAGCTCACCTGTCGTACCAGGCGCTGTCTCCTACGAGCAGTACTTC. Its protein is CASSPVVPGAVSYEQYF.

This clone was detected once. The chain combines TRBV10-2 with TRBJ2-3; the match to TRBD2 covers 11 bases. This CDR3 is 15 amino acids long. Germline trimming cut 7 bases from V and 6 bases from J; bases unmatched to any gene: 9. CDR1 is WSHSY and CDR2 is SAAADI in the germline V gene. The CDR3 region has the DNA TGCGCCAGCAATCTTCTAGCGGGAGGAGGTGATACGCAGTATTTT. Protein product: CASNLLAGGGDTQYF.

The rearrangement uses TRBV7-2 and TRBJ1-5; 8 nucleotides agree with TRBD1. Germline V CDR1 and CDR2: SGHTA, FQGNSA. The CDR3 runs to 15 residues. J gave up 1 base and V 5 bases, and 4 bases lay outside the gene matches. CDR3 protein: CASSRDRGSNQPQHF. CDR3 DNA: TGTGCCAGCAGCCGAGACAGGGGAAGCAATCAGCCCCAGCATTTT.

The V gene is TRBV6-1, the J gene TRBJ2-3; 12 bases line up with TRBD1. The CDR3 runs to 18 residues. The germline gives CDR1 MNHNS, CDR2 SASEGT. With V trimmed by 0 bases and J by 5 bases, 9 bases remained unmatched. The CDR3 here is CASSEAGTGGAFRDTQYF. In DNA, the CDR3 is TGTGCCAGCAGTGAAGCAGGGACAGGGGGCGCGTTTAGAGATACGCAGTATTTT.

This chain's CDR3 is CASSYGGTIGEKLFF. As DNA, the CDR3 is TGTGCCAGCAGTTATGGGGGAACTATAGGGGAAAAACTGTTTTTT. The chain links TRBV6-5 to TRBJ1-4, with D possibly being TRBD1 (5 bases). The V gene lost 3 bases and the J gene lost 8 bases, with 16 bases spanning the gap. The germline V gene encodes CDR1 MNHEY and CDR2 SVGAGI. The CDR3 length is 15 residues.

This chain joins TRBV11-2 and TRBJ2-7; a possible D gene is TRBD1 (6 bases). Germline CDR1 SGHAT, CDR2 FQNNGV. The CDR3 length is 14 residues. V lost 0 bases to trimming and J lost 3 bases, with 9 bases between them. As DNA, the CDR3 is TGTGCCAGCAGCTTAGAAGGGGGAGTCTACGAGCAGTACTTC. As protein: CASSLEGGVYEQYF.